The rows below give T cell receptor beta chains drawn from one sample of a study of cytomegalovirus exposure and HLA in healthy donors. Data came from immunoSEQ multiplex PCR; TCRdb stores just in-frame clones and leaves some out. Here the sample spans roughly 65,000 clones, over 80% being singletons. Sequencing used PBMCs. Receptors were obtained from a man younger than 30 in good health and CMV-seronegative. Both conserved end residues are part of each CDR3. D genes are given only for firm matches. Clone size is given for some rows only: seen once, a few or many times, or a class if the clone is expanded.

CASSSGQGTDTQYF | TGTGCCAGCAGCTCCGGACAGGGCACAGATACGCAGTATTTT | TRBV7-8 | few | TRBD1 | TRBJ2-3
CASTPGTTIYEQYF | TGTGCCAGCACCCCCGGGACTACCATCTACGAGCAGTACTTC | TRBV28 | NA | TRBD2 | TRBJ2-7
CSVSSGTGYEQFF | TGCAGCGTTTCTAGCGGGACCGGCTATGAGCAGTTCTTC | TRBV29-1 | NA | TRBD2 | TRBJ2-1
CASSQEGREKDTQYF | TGCGCCAGCAGCCAGGAGGGGCGGGAGAAAGATACGCAGTATTTT | TRBV4-3 | NA | TRBD2 | TRBJ2-3
CSVAKTSPTLYEQYF | TGCAGCGTTGCCAAAACTAGCCCAACTCTCTACGAGCAGTACTTC | TRBV29-1 | NA | NA | TRBJ2-7
CASSVDTGTDTQYF | TGTGCCAGCAGCGTAGATACAGGGACAGATACGCAGTATTTT | TRBV9 | NA | NA | TRBJ2-3
CASSTVNYEQYF | TGTGCCAGCAGCACAGTGAACTACGAGCAGTACTTC | TRBV28 | NA | NA | TRBJ2-7
CASSLIAGGPSNEQFF | TGTGCCAGCAGCTTAATAGCGGGAGGGCCCTCAAATGAGCAGTTCTTC | TRBV9 | NA | TRBD2 | TRBJ2-1
CAISVETYQDGYTF | TGTGCCATCAGCGTCGAGACATACCAGGATGGCTACACCTTC | TRBV10-3 | NA | NA | TRBJ1-2
CSVDRGGYGYTF | TGCAGCGTTGACCGGGGGGGATATGGCTACACCTTC | TRBV29-1 | NA | NA | TRBJ1-2
CAWSVSLGGGYTF | TGTGCCTGGAGTGTGAGCTTGGGGGGGGGCTACACCTTC | TRBV30 | NA | NA | TRBJ1-2
CASSQDWTSGDNTDTQYF | TGTGCCAGCAGCCAAGATTGGACTAGCGGAGACAACACAGATACGCAGTATTTT | TRBV14 | NA | TRBD2 | TRBJ2-3
CASSHDYSYEQYF | TGTGCCAGCAGCCACGACTACTCCTACGAGCAGTACTTC | TRBV7-9 | NA | NA | TRBJ2-7
CASTVNGGNVLTF | TGTGCCAGCACTGTCAACGGGGGGAACGTCCTGACTTTC | TRBV28 | NA | TRBD2 | TRBJ2-6
CAWSVGTGVNYGYTF | TGTGCCTGGAGTGTGGGGACAGGCGTTAACTATGGCTACACCTTC | TRBV30 | NA | TRBD1 | TRBJ1-2
CATSRQLAGVDTQYF | TGTGCCACCAGCAGACAACTAGCGGGAGTAGATACGCAGTATTTT | TRBV15 | NA | TRBD2 | TRBJ2-3
CASSPVTGGGETQYF | TGTGCCAGCAGTCCCGTAACGGGAGGAGGGGAGACCCAGTACTTC | TRBV27 | once | TRBD2 | TRBJ2-5
CASSPRRVTNEKLFF | TGTGCCAGCTCTCCCCGTCGGGTCACTAATGAAAAACTGTTTTTT | TRBV14 | NA | NA | TRBJ1-4
CASSLPGNQPQHF | TGTGCCAGCAGTTTGCCAGGTAATCAGCCCCAGCATTTT | TRBV28 | NA | NA | TRBJ1-5
CSVVRDFPYEQYF | TGCAGCGTCGTCCGGGACTTTCCTTACGAGCAGTACTTC | TRBV29-1 | NA | NA | TRBJ2-7
CASSQTGASGNTIYF | TGCGCCAGCAGCCAAACAGGGGCCTCTGGAAACACCATATATTTT | TRBV4-3 | NA | TRBD1 | TRBJ1-3
CASSVEPGSGNTIYF | TGTGCCAGCAGCGTTGAACCCGGGTCTGGAAACACCATATATTTT | TRBV9 | NA | NA | TRBJ1-3
CASRLPTYEQYF | TGTGCCAGCCGACTTCCCACCTACGAGCAGTACTTC | TRBV2 | NA | NA | TRBJ2-7
CASSVQGARVGGYTF | TGTGCCAGCAGCGTACAGGGGGCGCGGGTGGGAGGCTACACCTTC | TRBV28 | few | TRBD1 | TRBJ1-2
CASSQDRMTSGSGDEQFF | TGCGCCAGCAGCCAAGATCGCATGACTAGCGGGAGTGGGGATGAGCAGTTCTTC | TRBV4-1 | NA | TRBD2 | TRBJ2-1
CASSPPGTTSTDTQYF | TGTGCCAGCTCACCACCGGGCACCACTAGCACAGATACGCAGTATTTT | TRBV18 | NA | NA | TRBJ2-3
CASSRQGRNTEAFF | TGTGCCAGCAGCCGACAGGGGAGAAACACTGAAGCTTTCTTT | TRBV7-3 | NA | TRBD1 | TRBJ1-1
CASSGPGFYPQHF | TGTGCCAGCAGTGGCCCAGGGTTCTATCCCCAGCATTTT | TRBV2 | NA | NA | TRBJ1-5
CASSPNVRDRYEQYF | TGTGCCAGCTCACCCAATGTTCGGGACAGGTACGAGCAGTACTTC | TRBV18 | NA | TRBD1 | TRBJ2-7
CASSFGGSGANVLTF | TGTGCCAGCAGTTTTGGCGGCTCTGGGGCCAACGTCCTGACTTTC | TRBV28 | NA | NA | TRBJ2-6
CASRSSGQSSYEQYF | TGTGCAAGTCGCTCATCGGGACAAAGCTCCTACGAGCAGTACTTC | TRBV12-2 | NA | NA | TRBJ2-7
CAIRPGLATPEQYF | TGTGCCATCAGACCGGGACTAGCAACTCCCGAGCAGTACTTC | TRBV10-3 | NA | TRBD2 | TRBJ2-7
CAWNYGVINTEAFF | TGTGCCTGGAACTACGGGGTAATTAACACTGAAGCTTTCTTT | TRBV30 | NA | NA | TRBJ1-1
CASSPRTVSNQPQHF | TGTGCCAGCAGTCCTAGGACAGTTAGCAATCAGCCCCAGCATTTT | TRBV28 | NA | NA | TRBJ1-5
CASSQEGGQARTDTQYF | TGCGCCAGCAGCCAAGAGGGTGGACAGGCCCGCACAGATACGCAGTATTTT | TRBV4-3 | NA | TRBD1 | TRBJ2-3
CASSPDGWAVPGLGDGELFF | TGCGCCAGCAGCCCTGACGGATGGGCGGTTCCGGGACTAGGAGACGGGGAGCTGTTTTTT | TRBV4-3 | NA | TRBD2 | TRBJ2-2
CASSPFREEQFF | TGTGCCAGCAGTCCTTTTCGAGAGGAGCAGTTCTTC | TRBV2 | NA | NA | TRBJ2-1
CASSPSGYLQETQYF | TGTGCCAGCTCACCTAGCGGTTATCTACAAGAGACCCAGTACTTC | TRBV18 | NA | NA | TRBJ2-5
CASSDGTNTDTQYF | TGTGCCAGCAGTGACGGGACAAACACAGATACGCAGTATTTT | TRBV6-4 | NA | NA | TRBJ2-3
CASSPHHIIQNYEQYF | TGCGCCAGCAGCCCACACCATATCATACAAAACTACGAGCAGTACTTC | TRBV5-1 | NA | NA | TRBJ2-7
CSVERLAGHEQYF | TGCAGCGTTGAGCGGCTAGCGGGACACGAGCAGTACTTC | TRBV29-1 | NA | TRBD2 | TRBJ2-7
CASSGGTSGSYEQYF | TGTGCCAGCAGCGGGGGGACTAGCGGATCCTACGAGCAGTACTTC | TRBV4-2 | NA | TRBD2 | TRBJ2-7
CASWTRDLTDTQYF | TGCGCCAGCTGGACGAGGGACTTAACAGATACGCAGTATTTT | TRBV10-2 | once | NA | TRBJ2-3
CASSEQGAYEQYF | TGTGCCAGCAGTGAACAGGGGGCCTACGAGCAGTACTTC | TRBV2 | NA | TRBD1 | TRBJ2-7
CASSLTGDDGYTF | TGTGCCAGCAGTTTAACAGGGGACGACGGCTACACCTTC | TRBV28 | NA | TRBD1 | TRBJ1-2
CASSLGPYQETQYF | TGTGCCAGCAGCTTAGGGCCATACCAAGAGACCCAGTACTTC | TRBV7-9 | NA | NA | TRBJ2-5
CATSTYGDRSILLQFF | TGTGCCACCAGCACATACGGGGACAGGTCAATCCTGCTGCAGTTCTTC | TRBV15 | NA | TRBD1 | TRBJ2-1
CASSLNYKSSGNTIYF | TGTGCCAGCAGCTTAAACTACAAGAGCTCTGGAAACACCATATATTTT | TRBV7-6 | NA | NA | TRBJ1-3
CASSLSAEGEQFF | TGTGCCAGCAGCCTCTCGGCTGAGGGTGAGCAGTTCTTC | TRBV5-5 | NA | NA | TRBJ2-1
CASSPGQKETQYF | TGTGCCAGCAGCCCCGGACAGAAAGAGACCCAGTACTTC | TRBV7-9 | NA | NA | TRBJ2-5
CASSEFKQGAGYTF | TGCGCCAGCAGCGAATTCAAACAGGGGGCTGGCTACACCTTC | TRBV5-1 | NA | TRBD1 | TRBJ1-2